The 24 T cell receptor beta chains listed next were all sequenced from one sample in a study of T cell clones after liver transplantation. Produced via immunoSEQ multiplex PCR; TCRdb's table is partial and in-frame only. This sample has roughly 80,000 clones; 82% occur once, and the top ten carry 0.47%. The specimen was CD4+ T cells from blood, collected approximately 3.5 years after liver transplant. These receptors originate from a human patient who received a liver transplant. The graft donor may have contributed some T cells.

The genes are TRBV5-4 and TRBJ2-1; TRBD1 agrees at 7 bases. The CDR3 is 16 amino acids. Germline CDR1 SGHNT, CDR2 YYREEE (reference sequence). Trimming cost V 4 bases and J 2 bases; bases outside gene matches: 9. The DNA for the CDR3 is TGTGCCAGCAGCCCTGCAGGGGGTAGGCCCTACAATGAGCAGTTCTTC. Protein product: CASSPAGGRPYNEQFF.

This rearrangement joins TRBV2 to TRBJ1-2, with 7 bases matching TRBD1. The CDR3 is 14 residues long. Germline lookup yields CDR1 SNHLY and CDR2 FYNNEI. The V and J ends lost 6 bases and 3 bases, in that order; junction bases with no gene match: 7. CDR3 sequence reads: CASRTTGPDYGYTF. Here the CDR3 DNA reads TGTGCCAGCAGAACGACAGGGCCGGACTATGGCTACACCTTC.

The CDR3 protein is CASSPGTATSYEQYF. The CDR3 DNA follows: TGCGCCAGCAGCCCAGGGACAGCTACTTCCTACGAGCAGTACTTC. The J gene is TRBJ2-7, the V gene TRBV5-1; 7 nucleotides align to TRBD1. The CDR3 is made up of 15 amino acids. Unmatched junction bases numbered 8, after V lost 4 bases and J lost 1 base. Germline CDR1 reads SGHRS; CDR2 reads YFSETQ.

The chain couples TRBV21-1 to TRBJ2-7; the D segment call TRBD1 is taken from the table without a DNA check. TRBV21-1 is reported as a pseudogene. This CDR3 comprises 17 residues. The CDR3 sequence is CASSKGGFCGGGNEQYF. CDR3 bases: TGTGCCAGCAGCAAAGGTGGTTTTTGTGGAGGGGGCAACGAGCAGTACTTC.

This chain links TRBV28 with TRBJ2-3; 10 bases agree with TRBD2. CDR1 is MDHEN and CDR2 is SYDVKM in the germline V gene. Unmatched junction bases numbered 4, after V lost 4 bases and J lost 6 bases. This CDR3 spans 14 amino acids. CDR3 residues: CASSYSGGRDTQYF. Here the CDR3 DNA reads TGTGCCAGCAGTTATAGCGGGGGGAGGGATACGCAGTATTTT.

The genes are TRBV11-2 and TRBJ2-7; perhaps TRBD2 as D (6 bases). The CDR3 is made up of 14 amino acids. With 4 bases removed from V and 4 bases from J, the gap between germline ends came to 14 bases. Germline V gene sequence: CDR1 SGHAT, CDR2 FQNNGV. The CDR3 loop reads CASSSWGEEYEQYF. The CDR3 bases are TGTGCCAGCAGCTCCTGGGGGGAGGAGTACGAGCAGTACTTC. Full variable domain (outside the CDR3, taken from reference TRBV11-2 and TRBJ2-7): EAGVAQSPRYKIIEKRQSVAFWCNPISGHATLYWYQQILGQGPKLLIQFQNNGVVDDSQLPKDRFSAERLKGVDSTLKIQPAKLEDSAVYLCASSSWGEEYEQYFGPGTRLTVT.

The rearrangement uses TRBV28 and TRBJ2-7, with D perhaps being TRBD1 or TRBD2 (5 bases each). Germline V lookup: CDR1 MDHEN, CDR2 SYDVKM. Trimming shortened V by 4 bases and J by 6 bases, and 16 bases separated the two germline ends. CDR3 length: 14 amino acids. The CDR3 sequence: CASSSGTPKGEQYF. The CDR3 DNA sequence: TGTGCCAGCAGTTCCGGGACCCCCAAGGGCGAGCAGTACTTC.

The genes are TRBV2 and TRBJ1-2; unclear D gene. The CDR3 has 13 amino acids. Trimming took 3 bases from V and 1 from J, leaving 6 bases between them. In germline, CDR1 is SNHLY, CDR2 FYNNEI. The CDR3 DNA sequence: TGTGCCAGCAGTGAGGCCCGTAACTATGGCTACACCTTC. Its protein is CASSEARNYGYTF.

The gene calls are TRBV2 and TRBJ1-2; D remains unclear. The CDR3 is made up of 13 amino acids. The germline V gene has CDR1 SNHLY and CDR2 FYNNEI. Trimming took off 7 bases at V and 4 bases at J, with 13 bases between the two ends. CDR3 protein: CASKEVFSYGYTF. CDR3 nucleotides: TGTGCCAGCAAGGAGGTGTTCTCCTATGGCTACACCTTC.

The V call is TRBV5-1, the J call TRBJ2-3; 11 nucleotides agree with TRBD1. CDR3 length: 15 residues. V dropped 4 bases and J dropped 3; count of bases not matched to a gene: 4. Germline CDR1 SGHRS, CDR2 YFSETQ. As DNA, the CDR3 is TGCGCCAGCAGCAACGGACAGGGGGCAACAGATACGCAGTATTTT. It codes for CASSNGQGATDTQYF.

The rearrangement links TRBV7-2 to TRBJ2-1; D uncertain. Trimming shortened V by 1 base and J by 1 base, and 14 bases separated the two germline ends. Germline V gene lookup returns CDR1 SGHTA and CDR2 FQGNSA. CDR3 size: 17 residues. CDR3 DNA sequence: TGTGCCAGCAGCTTAGGCCGCCCCCGGAAATCCTACAATGAGCAGTTCTTC. It translates to CASSLGRPRKSYNEQFF.

This clone was detected once. The rearrangement links TRBV18 to TRBJ1-2; maybe TRBD1 (5 bases). Per germline, CDR1 KGHSH and CDR2 LQKENI. V was shortened by 5 bases and J by 3 bases, with 13 bases between the two germline ends. This CDR3 comprises 14 residues. This CDR3 is CASSGSGMDYGYTF. CDR3 coding DNA: TGTGCCAGCTCAGGGTCAGGGATGGACTATGGCTACACCTTC.

This clone was counted at least ten times. This chain uses TRBV6-5 with TRBJ2-5, with 9 bases lining up with TRBD1. Trimming at V came to 7 bases and at J to 4 bases, leaving 4 bases not matched to a gene. CDR3 length: 13 residues. Per germline, CDR1 MNHEY and CDR2 SVGAGI. CDR3 sequence: CASTGTGRETQYF. Here the CDR3 DNA reads TGTGCCAGCACTGGGACAGGGAGAGAGACCCAGTACTTC.

The V gene is TRBV30, the J gene TRBJ2-1; 7 nucleotides match TRBD1. Germline V gene data show CDR1 as GTSNPN and CDR2 as SVGIG (reference sequence). The ends lost 0 bases at V and 8 bases at J; junction bases unmatched: 7. The CDR3 sequence is 14 residues long. CDR3 region: CAWSVLTGLHEQFF. The CDR3, as DNA: TGTGCCTGGAGTGTATTGACAGGGTTACATGAGCAGTTCTTC.

The chain recombines TRBV10-1 with TRBJ2-3; no definite D call. CDR1 WNHNN and CDR2 SYGVQD come from the germline V gene (reference sequence). Trimming removed 2 bases from V and 1 base from J, with 10 bases in between. The CDR3 extends over 15 amino acids. DNA for the CDR3: TGCGCCAGCAGTGAGGGAAATAGGGGCACAGATACGCAGTATTTT. The encoded protein is CASSEGNRGTDTQYF.

The chain joins TRBV9 to TRBJ2-3; perhaps TRBD2 as D (6 bases). V was pared by 2 bases and J by 6 bases, with 22 bases between. Germline values: CDR1 SGDLS, CDR2 YYNGEE. The CDR3 totals 17 residues. The CDR3 loop reads CASSVSPLSGAGDTQYF. In DNA, the CDR3 is TGTGCCAGCAGCGTTTCCCCCCTTAGCGGTGCGGGGGATACGCAGTATTTT.

The V and J genes are TRBV30 and TRBJ2-1; unclear D gene. The CDR3 totals 12 residues. CDR1 is GTSNPN, CDR2 SVGIG, per germline (reference sequence). Trimming pared 2 bases from V and 0 bases from J, leaving 2 bases between. The CDR3 sequence: CAWSLSYNEQFF. CDR3 in DNA: TGTGCCTGGAGTCTCTCCTACAATGAGCAGTTCTTC.

V usage is TRBV11-2 and J usage is TRBJ2-1, with D perhaps matching TRBD1 or TRBD2 (5 bases each). The CDR3 is 14 residues long. CDR1 and CDR2 from the germline V gene are SGHAT and FQNNGV. Deletions cut 5 bases from V and 4 bases from J, with 12 bases between. The CDR3 region has the DNA TGTGCCAGCAGCCCCGGGGACGGGTACAATGAGCAGTTCTTC. Translated, it gives CASSPGDGYNEQFF.

The chain uses TRBV10-1 and TRBJ2-7; 14 nucleotides match TRBD2. Trimming at V came to 4 bases and at J to 4 bases, leaving 3 bases not matched to a gene. The germline CDR1 and CDR2 sequences are WNHNN and SYGVQD (reference sequence). This CDR3 is built from 15 residues. The CDR3: CASSGGLAGVYEQYF. The CDR3 DNA sequence: TGCGCCAGCAGTGGGGGACTAGCGGGAGTGTACGAGCAGTACTTC.

V and J are TRBV28 and TRBJ2-1; D is undetermined. Germline values: CDR1 MDHEN, CDR2 SYDVKM. V gave up 8 bases and J gave up 0 bases, with 14 bases separating them. The CDR3 has 15 residues. The CDR3 region has the DNA TGTGCCAGCGTCTCCATTGGTGGCTCCTACAATGAGCAGTTCTTC. As protein: CASVSIGGSYNEQFF.

The rearrangement links TRBV6-5 to TRBJ2-1; D unresolved. The CDR3 loop spans 13 amino acids. Deletions cut 4 bases from V and 0 bases from J, with 4 bases between. The germline gives CDR1 MNHEY, CDR2 SVGAGI. The CDR3 sequence: CASSFDSYNEQFF. The CDR3 nucleotides are TGTGCCAGCAGTTTCGACTCCTACAATGAGCAGTTCTTC.

The chain employs TRBV6-6 and TRBJ1-2; TRBD1 is a possible D gene (5 bases). The germline V gene encodes CDR1 MNHNY and CDR2 SVGAGI (reference sequence). This CDR3 spans 11 amino acids. V was trimmed by 8 bases and J by 6 bases, leaving 10 bases between them. CDR3 sequence reads: CASGRGDGYTF. For the CDR3, the DNA is TGTGCCAGCGGGCGAGGGGATGGCTACACCTTC.

Details on this clone: Sequence at one end of the junction differs from germline and may be a read error. This chain links TRBV5-1 with TRBJ1-3; no clear D. Germline V lookup: CDR1 SGHRS, CDR2 YFSETQ. This CDR3 spans 14 amino acids. The CDR3 loop is CASSLTLKTYDKDF. In nucleotides, the CDR3 is TGCGCCAGCAGCTTGACCCTCAAAACGTACGACAAAGATTTT.

The rearrangement links TRBV5-1 to TRBJ2-7, with 8 nucleotides matching TRBD1. The CDR3 runs to 15 residues. The V and J ends lost 6 bases and 3 bases, in that order; junction bases with no gene match: 11. Germline assignment: CDR1 SGHRS and CDR2 YFSETQ. In DNA form, the CDR3 reads TGCGCCAGCACACTTCGTCCGGGACAGGACTACGAGCAGTACTTC. This gives the protein CASTLRPGQDYEQYF.